This T cell receptor beta chain was identified in a study of blood T cell repertoires in COVID-19. Background on the study: COVID-19 samples, acute and convalescent, were from the United States, Italy and Spain. T cells, B-cell-depleted T cells, or PBMCs provided the cDNA or gDNA that served as material.

The germline V and J ends were trimmed by 5 bases and 6 bases, with 16 bases remaining between them. The CDR3 is 15 residues long. Germline V gives CDR1 MNHEY, CDR2 SMNVEV (reference sequence). Source study methods: Estimation of nucleated cell counts relied on the amplification of reference gene primers. Clones were read by immunoSEQ multiplex PCR, and TCRdb kept only the in-frame ones, dropping some. That table gives V, J and clone size, and the DNA gave D and trimming. The sample has 75,000 to 95,000 clones, 79% seen once. The chain recombines TRBV27 with TRBJ2-2; perhaps TRBD2 as D (6 bases). Source material: peripheral blood. The clonotype was recovered from a woman at least 80 years old with active or convalescent COVID-19. As DNA, the CDR3 is TGTGCCAGCAGTGGAACGGGACTGCCGTCCGGGGAGCTGTTTTTT. It is translated as CASSGTGLPSGELFF.